This TCR beta chain was observed in a study of cytomegalovirus exposure and HLA in healthy donors (dated by TCRdb to the late 2010s). Some background on the complete study: An earlier analysis of 587 of the donors reported 276 Gb of sequence data and 90 million to 120 million unique TCR beta sequences obtained from some 170 million T cells. An early release covering 550 to 650 HLA-typed donors comprised approximately 290 gigabases of sequencing data and tens of millions of unique TCR sequences. A later genetic analysis used genome-wide SNP genotypes for about 55% of the 666 donors, treating that subset as a discovery cohort. Roughly 5 DR-DQ haplotypes were handled as single units for association and clustering, since linkage in the cohort was strong. The study aimed to test whether signatures of past pathogen exposure could be identified by cataloging public T cell receptors. Donor age, sex, ethnicity and CMV serostatus were compiled alongside the repertoire data. The T cell repertoires of several hundred subjects were profiled by immunosequencing and related to cytomegalovirus serostatus. The number of typed donors differed by locus: about 629-630 for A, B, C, DRB1 and DQB1; 500 to 550 for DQA1; 606 for DPA1; and about 470 for DPB1. Of the approximately 370 genotyped donors, approximately 80% were placed in the genetic ancestry cluster associated with self-reported Caucasian donors. On average, around 240,000 unique TCR beta nucleotide sequences were sequenced per donor among some 420 genotyped donors of the cohort, with 15% to 20% of those sequences being non-productive. Rather than using new phenotypic data, the later analysis identified candidate immune exposures from TCR beta sequences and from how often those sequences occurred across donors. High-throughput TCR immunosequencing, statistical association of individual TCRs with disease status, and machine learning were combined to predict cytomegalovirus infection status. Besides the first cohort of some 670 subjects, a separate validation cohort made up of 120 or so different subjects was used. An earlier analysis of about 600 of the donors used high-throughput TCR beta sequencing to judge whether each TCR beta V gene segment behaved as functional or pseudogenic. All discovery cohort repertoires had been generated using a single sequencing platform. Both class I and class II loci were covered by HLA typing, at four-digit resolution. A later analysis re-examined previously published TCR beta repertoires from 610 or so donors and added high-resolution HLA genotyping to investigate patterns of TCR occurrence.

On the study overall, not on this receptor specifically: Some IMGT-functional V segments, including TRBV6-2 and TRBV6-3, could not be told apart with the 87-base-pair reads, so those segments were excluded. Linkage disequilibrium might explain the correlated functional status among segregating V segments, but an unknown experimental factor could not be ruled out. Compared with equally common non-associated chains, HLA-associated TCR beta chains in a later analysis were more clonally expanded and had lower generation probabilities. The classifier was reported to diagnose cytomegalovirus status with high specificity and sensitivity in both the original cohort and the validation cohort. In this cohort, only TCR beta chains were sequenced, and detectable features were limited by the absence of alpha or paired-chain data. In an earlier analysis of several hundred of the donors, most TCR beta V segments were observed in productive rearrangements about 87% or about 30% of the time, broadly matching IMGT annotations. A cluster of highly shared sequence variants was judged likely to represent a technical artifact of the sequencing pipeline. Presence/absence analyses assumed roughly uniform sequencing depth across donors, an assumption that may not hold. Three of the identified cytomegalovirus-associated TCR beta chains were confirmed in vitro to be specific for cytomegalovirus antigens. Because HLA typing was missing for some donors at each locus, association tests included only the typed subset. In a later genetic analysis, a missense DCLRE1C variant was associated with V-gene and J-gene trimming of TCR beta chains, and the association was replicated in an independent cohort. In a later genetic analysis, fewer N-insertions in productive TCRs were reported among donors in an Asian-associated ancestry cluster than the roughly 640-donor mean. The earlier analysis of 450 to 700 of the donors excluded about 16 rarely observed V segments, including chromosome 9 orphons, because counts were too low. While some public TCRs were present in many individuals, most TCR sequences turned up only very rarely across donors. According to a later analysis, parvovirus B19, influenza, CMV and Epstein-Barr virus appeared linked to several top co-occurrence clusters. Strong co-occurrence of HLA alleles, especially DR and DQ, made assigning TCR associations to individual alleles difficult. Most CMV-associated TCR beta chains appeared to be HLA-restricted in a later analysis, and the HLA associations seemed to be driven largely by CMV exposure. The authors suggested that the approach could potentially be extended to other disease states and immunological phenotypes. A later analysis associated 15,000 to 20,000 TCR beta sequences with specific HLA alleles at a false discovery rate of 0.05. A later analysis found that TCR association rates varied across HLA loci, with DRB1 alleles showing the most associated TCRs and HLA-C alleles the fewest. The study listed 164 TCR beta chains as associated with cytomegalovirus. For the cohort, immune exposure information was limited to CMV serostatus. A further reported finding was that TCR beta sequences accurately predicted the HLA-A and HLA-B alleles for most subjects in the first cohort.

The cohort consisted of approximately 690 healthy bone marrow donors. Cohort members were all nominally healthy when sampled, although unrecorded immune exposures were likely present. The donor was CMV seronegative and belonged to the group of 320 or so seronegative cohort members. A peripheral blood sample was collected from each donor, and TCR beta sequencing was performed on peripheral blood mononuclear cells. Genomic DNA extraction from the blood cell samples was performed with the Qiagen DNeasy Blood Extraction Kit. Concerning this clone: Its antigen remains undetermined. Per-base qualities were not stored, and no clone one base away is much larger.

The cysteine opens and the phenylalanine closes a CDR3 of 17 amino acids. Only the CDR3 part of the read is kept: 51 bases, read in frame from the first base. Trimming at the junction amounts to 5 bases on V and 0 bases on J, and the germline ends lie 14 bases apart. The germline V gene provides CDR1 SGHTA and CDR2 FQGTGA. Libraries were made using the immunoSEQ multiplex PCR assay. A mixture of 60 forward primers for TCR Vbeta segments and 13 reverse primers for TCR Jbeta segments was used in the multiplex PCR. Amplification of the CDR3 region of rearranged TCR beta genes was performed with a multiplex PCR assay on genomic DNA. The amplified TCR beta libraries were sequenced on the Illumina HiSeq System as 87-base-pair reads. The original pipeline was this. In a later analysis, 70 million to 95 million unique TCR beta chains were counted across the roughly 610 repertoires, and roughly 10 million of these chains were shared by at least two donors. A nearest-neighbor algorithm error-corrected the raw reads and collapsed the reads into unique sequences, merging closely related sequences to remove PCR and sequencing errors. To assign V, D and J gene segments, CDR3 sequences were aligned to IMGT reference sequences. For a sequence to be retained, a match of at least six nucleotides was required to both a V gene segment and a J gene segment. Rearrangements were called productive when the CDR3 lacked stop codons and stayed in frame with V and J; all others were non-productive. Following IMGT convention, CDR3 was defined as the stretch from the second conserved V-encoded cysteine to the conserved J-encoded phenylalanine. In an earlier analysis of 587 of the donors, sequences lacking an unambiguous match to a single V gene segment were excluded. In an earlier analysis of roughly 500 of the donors, V segments were called functional above 56.7% productive rearrangements and were called segregating when the between-donor standard deviation exceeded 5%. To diagnose cytomegalovirus status from the catalog of TCR beta chain sequences, a statistical classification framework was built. V and J gene assignment, in a later analysis, came from comparing TCR nucleotide sequences with IMGT/GENE-DB human TR gene sequences. Using the TCRdist pipeline, a later analysis assigned CDR3 sequences along with most-parsimonious VDJ recombination scenarios. A later analysis defined each TCR beta chain by its CDR3 amino acid sequence plus V-gene family, and excluded reads lacking a unique V-gene family. As a way to deal with suspected cross-contamination and a sequencing artifact, a later analysis dropped 592 nucleotide sequences that were highly shared and had low generation probability. For each public chain, a later analysis derived a clonal expansion index from normalized ranks of inferred template counts within each repertoire. In a later analysis, generation probabilities were computed using a VDJ recombination model fitted to out-of-frame rearrangements, and the results were checked against IGoR. A later analysis scored TCR-TCR, TCR-HLA and TCR-CMV co-occurrence with hypergeometric tests, applying a repertoire-size bias correction to TCR pairs. False discovery rates were estimated in a later analysis by permuting HLA or CMV assignments 20 times. In a later analysis, co-occurring TCRs were grouped with DBSCAN, and TCRdist sequence similarity was added when clustering was performed within HLA-allele-positive subsets. Repertoires with fewer than 30,000 or more than 120,000 public chains were left out of co-occurrence clustering, as were about five repertoires with anomalous nucleotide sharing. Imported from immuneACCESS, the table was reduced by TCRdb to in-frame sequences with V and J called. These copies leave out some clones; in studies compared against another copy, an unresolved V gene accounts for under half, and the cause of the remainder is not known. V, J and clone size reflect that table, while D and trimming were determined from the DNA. Within this sample are approximately 150,000 clones, with 75% to 80% of them counted one time only. 1.6% of the sample rests with the top ten.

The sequenced sample was PBMCs. The chain uses TRBV7-3 and TRBJ2-6; the D gene is perhaps TRBD1, on 6 matching bases. This TCR came from a female donor in good health and CMV-seronegative. The CDR3 sequence is CASSVGQPGSGANVLTF. The DNA is as follows: TGTGCCAGCAGCGTCGGACAGCCAGGCTCTGGGGCCAACGTCCTGACTTTC. Reference TRBV7-3 and TRBJ2-6 proteins supply the regions before and after the CDR3; the full variable domain is: GAGVSQTPSNKVTEKGKYVELRCDPISGHTALYWYRQSLGQGPEFLIYFQGTGAADDSGLPNDRFFAVRPEGSVSTLKIQRTERGDSAVYLCASSVGQPGSGANVLTFGAGSRLTVL.